A selection of T cell receptor beta chains follows, all from one sample in a study of a mutant IDH1 vaccine in newly diagnosed glioma. TCRdb's table, derived via immunoSEQ multiplex PCR, lists solely in-frame clones and lacks some. This table holds 50,000 or so clones, roughly 80% found once. These TCRs' antigens remain unknown. The sequencing used PBMCs, collected from a glioma patient whose treatment included an IDH1 peptide vaccine. All receptors derive from a young woman with glioma. Some clones in this sample may be carry-over from other donors' samples. The CDR3 runs from the conserved cysteine through the conserved F or W. Fields, in order: clone size, V gene, D gene, J gene, CDR3 DNA, CDR3 protein. The D gene is left open where the match is weak. Only some rows state a clone size, as once, few, many or a class for expanded clones.

size: NA; V: TRBV7-2; D: TRBD1; J: TRBJ2-5; DNA: TGTGCCAGCGGCACCAGGGGGACAGAGACCCAGTACTTC; CDR3: CASGTRGTETQYF
size: NA; V: TRBV9; D: TRBD1; J: TRBJ1-5; DNA: TGTGCCAGCAGCGTAGGGACAGGGGGTTATCAGCCCCAGCATTTT; CDR3: CASSVGTGGYQPQHF
size: NA; V: TRBV27; D: NA; J: TRBJ1-2; DNA: TGTGCCAGCAGTTTAAGTTTCGGGGCAGTCCTTAACTATGGCTACACCTTC; CDR3: CASSLSFGAVLNYGYTF
size: NA; V: TRBV7-8; D: TRBD2; J: TRBJ2-7; DNA: TGTGCCAGCAGCTTGGGACTAGCGGGAGGACCTTCCTACGAGCAGTACTTC; CDR3: CASSLGLAGGPSYEQYF
size: NA; V: TRBV9; D: TRBD1; J: TRBJ1-2; DNA: TGTGCCAGCAGCGTTTTGTTGGGACAGAACTATGGCTACACCTTC; CDR3: CASSVLLGQNYGYTF
size: NA; V: TRBV10-3; D: NA; J: TRBJ2-7; DNA: TGTGCCATCAGGGGGGGGAGGACAGTCCACGAGCAGTACTTC; CDR3: CAIRGGRTVHEQYF
size: NA; V: TRBV29-1; D: NA; J: TRBJ2-3; DNA: TGCAGCGTTCAAGGAGGGCCTACAGATACGCAGTATTTT; CDR3: CSVQGGPTDTQYF
size: NA; V: TRBV9; D: NA; J: TRBJ2-2; DNA: TGTGCCAGCAGCCCTACTAGCAGCGCGGGGACCGGGGAGCTGTTTTTT; CDR3: CASSPTSSAGTGELFF
size: NA; V: TRBV30; D: TRBD1; J: TRBJ1-1; DNA: TGTGCCTGGAGTGCAGGACAGGGCGGCACTGAAGCTTTCTTT; CDR3: CAWSAGQGGTEAFF
size: NA; V: TRBV4-2; D: NA; J: TRBJ2-1; DNA: TGTGCCAGCAGCCAAGATCCGGGACTCGACATCAATGAGCAGTTCTTC; CDR3: CASSQDPGLDINEQFF
size: NA; V: TRBV13; D: TRBD2; J: TRBJ2-1; DNA: TGTGCCAGCAGCCCTTCTAGCGGGGGGAATGAGCAGTTCTTC; CDR3: CASSPSSGGNEQFF
size: once; V: TRBV15; D: NA; J: TRBJ1-5; DNA: TGTGCCACCAGCAAACCCGGGGGGGTCAATCAGCCCCAGCATTTT; CDR3: CATSKPGGVNQPQHF
size: NA; V: TRBV9; D: NA; J: TRBJ2-7; DNA: TGTGCCAGCAGCGTAGCAACGGGAGCCTACGAGCAGTACTTC; CDR3: CASSVATGAYEQYF
size: NA; V: TRBV19; D: NA; J: TRBJ2-7; DNA: TGTGCCAGTGCTGCGGGGGCGCTTTACGAGCAGTACTTC; CDR3: CASAAGALYEQYF
size: NA; V: TRBV7-9; D: NA; J: TRBJ2-6; DNA: TGTGCCAGCAGCTTAGGTGGTGGGGGCAGCTCTGGGGCCAACGTCCTGACTTTC; CDR3: CASSLGGGGSSGANVLTF
size: NA; V: TRBV5-1; D: NA; J: TRBJ1-2; DNA: TGCGCCAGCAGCCCGGACACTTATGGCTACACCTTC; CDR3: CASSPDTYGYTF
size: NA; V: TRBV2; D: NA; J: TRBJ2-7; DNA: TGTGCCAGCAGTGAATGGCGTGCGGGCGTCGCCCCCTACGAGCAGTACTTC; CDR3: CASSEWRAGVAPYEQYF
size: NA; V: TRBV11-2; D: TRBD2; J: TRBJ2-7; DNA: TGTGCCAGCAGCCCTACTAGCGGTTCCTACGAGCAGTACTTC; CDR3: CASSPTSGSYEQYF
size: NA; V: TRBV6-5; D: TRBD2; J: TRBJ2-2; DNA: TGTGCCAGCACCCCTCGAGCGGGGTACCCCGGGGAGCTGTTTTTT; CDR3: CASTPRAGYPGELFF
size: once; V: TRBV29-1; D: NA; J: TRBJ1-2; DNA: TGCAGCATTTCTAGTGGACGGGACTATGGCTACACCTTC; CDR3: CSISSGRDYGYTF
size: NA; V: TRBV2; D: TRBD1; J: TRBJ2-7; DNA: TGTGCCAGCTCCCAGTTGACAGGGGGTGACTACGAGCAGTACTTC; CDR3: CASSQLTGGDYEQYF
size: NA; V: TRBV19; D: NA; J: TRBJ1-1; DNA: TGTGCCAGTAGTATAAGAGTGAACACTGAAGCTTTCTTT; CDR3: CASSIRVNTEAFF
size: NA; V: TRBV5-6; D: NA; J: TRBJ1-2; DNA: TGTGCCAGCAGCTTGGGGGTGGGCCGAGTCTATGGCTACACCTTC; CDR3: CASSLGVGRVYGYTF
size: NA; V: TRBV5-6; D: TRBD2; J: TRBJ2-5; DNA: TGTGCCAGCAGGCTCCGGCGGGAGGCCCCAGAGACCCAGTACTTC; CDR3: CASRLRREAPETQYF
size: NA; V: TRBV19; D: NA; J: TRBJ1-1; DNA: TGTGCCAGTAGTATAGCCCGCGCTCACACTGAAGCTTTCTTT; CDR3: CASSIARAHTEAFF
size: NA; V: TRBV10-1; D: TRBD1; J: TRBJ1-3; DNA: TGCGCCAGCAGGCCGGTCAGGGGGCGGTATGGAAACACCATATATTTT; CDR3: CASRPVRGRYGNTIYF
size: NA; V: TRBV7-6; D: NA; J: TRBJ1-1; DNA: TGTGCCAGCAGCTTAGGGCCCGGGAACACTGAAGCTTTCTTT; CDR3: CASSLGPGNTEAFF
size: few; V: TRBV9; D: TRBD2; J: TRBJ2-7; DNA: TGTGCCAGCAGCGTAGACGGACTAGAATCGGAGCAGTACTTC; CDR3: CASSVDGLESEQYF
size: NA; V: TRBV19; D: TRBD2; J: TRBJ2-1; DNA: TGTGCCAGTAGTGCTAGCGGGAGTGGGTACAATGAGCAGTTCTTC; CDR3: CASSASGSGYNEQFF
size: few; V: TRBV4-1; D: TRBD2; J: TRBJ2-7; DNA: TGCGCCAGCAGCTCTACTAGCGGGAGGACCTACGAGCAGTACTTC; CDR3: CASSSTSGRTYEQYF
size: NA; V: TRBV10-3; D: NA; J: TRBJ1-1; DNA: TGTGCCATCAGTGAGTCTGTCGAAGTGAGAGGGATGAACACTGAAGCTTTCTTT; CDR3: CAISESVEVRGMNTEAFF
size: NA; V: TRBV19; D: TRBD2; J: TRBJ2-1; DNA: TGTGCCAGTGATGCGGGAGGGCCGAACAATGAGCAGTTCTTC; CDR3: CASDAGGPNNEQFF
size: NA; V: TRBV16; D: NA; J: TRBJ1-3; DNA: TGTGCCAGCAGCCAATCGCGGGACCGGTCTGGAAACACCATATATTTT; CDR3: CASSQSRDRSGNTIYF
size: NA; V: TRBV9; D: TRBD1; J: TRBJ1-1; DNA: TGTGCCAGCAGCGTAGCTTTTCAGACAGGGCAAACTGAAGCTTTCTTT; CDR3: CASSVAFQTGQTEAFF
size: NA; V: TRBV9; D: TRBD2; J: TRBJ2-5; DNA: TGTGCCAGCAGCGTAGGCCGAGCGGGAGCGAGCGAGACCCAGTACTTC; CDR3: CASSVGRAGASETQYF
size: once; V: TRBV10-3; D: TRBD1; J: TRBJ2-5; DNA: TGTGCCGCCGGTCAGGGGGTCCAAGAGACCCAGTACTTC; CDR3: CAAGQGVQETQYF
size: NA; V: TRBV27; D: NA; J: TRBJ2-5; DNA: TGTGCCAGCAGTGCCCTCCAAGAGACCCAGTACTTC; CDR3: CASSALQETQYF
size: NA; V: TRBV2; D: NA; J: TRBJ1-5; DNA: TGTGCCAGCGACCTCGGGACCCCCAATCAGCCCCAGCATTTT; CDR3: CASDLGTPNQPQHF
size: NA; V: TRBV5-1; D: TRBD2; J: TRBJ2-7; DNA: TGCGCCAGCAGCTCTAGACTAGCGGGGGAGCATCGGCCCTACGAGCAGTACTTC; CDR3: CASSSRLAGEHRPYEQYF
size: NA; V: TRBV19; D: NA; J: TRBJ2-7; DNA: TGTGCCAGTAGTATAGGAGACACACAATACGAGCAGTACTTC; CDR3: CASSIGDTQYEQYF
size: once; V: TRBV5-6; D: NA; J: TRBJ2-5; DNA: TGTGCCAGCAGCTTGGTGGGGCCCCAAGAGACCCAGTACTTC; CDR3: CASSLVGPQETQYF